This T cell receptor beta chain was profiled in a study of T-cell reconstitution after alpha-beta-depleted transplantation in children. Unique molecular identifiers featured in how the TCRbeta library was prepared. TCRdb re-called the PCR reads with MiXCR, one entry per CDR3 protein. The repertoire consists of approximately 400,000 distinct CDR3 sequences, with roughly 10% occurring once and the leading ten covering 4.5% to 6.5%. This clonotype was found a few times. This specimen consisted of PBMCs from the stem cell graft donor, obtained from the stem cell graft. This sequence was found in a human donor who donated a stem cell graft to a child with acute myeloid leukemia.

The DNA for the CDR3 is TGTGCCAGCAGTTTACTGGGACTAGGATACGAGCAGTACTTC. It is translated as CASSLLGLGYEQYF. The V call is TRBV12-3 or TRBV12-4, the J call TRBJ2-7, with 8 positions matching TRBD2. J was trimmed by 4 bases and V by 2 bases; bases with no gene match: 4. The CDR3 is 14 residues long.